These T cell receptor beta chains were read from a single sample in a study of T cells after somatic rescue of genetic block. Sequenced by immunoSEQ multiplex PCR; TCRdb stores in-frame clones only, minus some. Found here are roughly 15,000 clones, approximately 70% of them singletons; the top ten hold around 20%. Sequencing was done on a sample of peripheral blood mononuclear cells (PBMCs). The receptors stem from a boy aged 5-17 years. Each CDR3 is given with its conserved first and last residue. The size of a clone is reported for some rows only, either as once, few or many, or as a class for expanded clones.

v_gene,abundance,j_gene,CDR3aa
TRBV29-1,.,TRBJ2-3,CSVGGQSSSTDTQYF
TRBV4-1,few,TRBJ2-3,CASSQTSGGAGDTQYF
TRBV2,large,TRBJ1-3,CASKGQGSSGNTIYF
TRBV19,.,TRBJ2-5,CASSIRQETQYF
TRBV6-5,.,TRBJ2-7,CASRSEVLYEQYF
TRBV4-1,.,TRBJ2-3,CASSRPSPLRLAGEGDTQYF
TRBV18,.,TRBJ2-3,CASSPQRAGAGDTQYF
TRBV27,once,TRBJ1-1,CASSARQGLNTEAFF
TRBV28,.,TRBJ1-3,CASRYQGTHSGNTIYF
TRBV4-1,.,TRBJ1-5,CASSQGHSNQPQHF
TRBV9,.,TRBJ2-5,CASSVDRGFQETQYF
TRBV5-4,once,TRBJ2-4,CASSLPQGGDIQYF
TRBV18,.,.,CASSPPLSGPYEQYF
TRBV23-1,.,TRBJ1-6,CASSQREQGLPLHF
TRBV25-1,.,TRBJ2-7,CASSSSPGQGNYEQYF
TRBV19,once,TRBJ1-3,CASATGISGNTIYF
TRBV29-1,.,TRBJ2-6,CSAVPSGANVLTF
TRBV10-3,.,TRBJ1-2,CASGGGPNYGYTF
TRBV6-5,.,TRBJ1-3,CASSYGAGQGNTIYF
TRBV6-1,few,TRBJ1-6,CASSELGQGNSPLHF
TRBV7-9,.,TRBJ2-7,CASSLGQGDEQYF
TRBV19,once,TRBJ2-7,CASSAGGGPYEQYF
TRBV11-2,.,TRBJ1-2,CASSLGGVARYGYTF
TRBV7-9,.,TRBJ1-1,CASSPGQAADTEAFF
TRBV25-1,.,TRBJ2-1,CASKDSGAYNEQFF
TRBV5-1,.,TRBJ2-2,CASRFPSSGGSLAGELFF
TRBV6-5,medium-sized,TRBJ2-2,CASSYQTRSTGELFF
TRBV5-1,few,TRBJ2-7,CASSLGVSGFEQYF
TRBV19,.,TRBJ2-5,CASSPTGGTETQYF
TRBV5-1,few,TRBJ2-1,CASNGQGLNEQFF
TRBV7-7,.,TRBJ1-4,CASSLPQGKTEEKLFF
TRBV21-1,once,TRBJ2-2,CASPGTANTGELFF
TRBV5-1,.,TRBJ1-5,CASSWGAGNSNQPQHF
TRBV18,.,TRBJ1-5,CASSQQGAGSNQPQHF
TRBV7-3,once,TRBJ2-2,CASSATGLNTGELFF
TRBV11-2,.,TRBJ2-7,CASSFTSGVSGEQYF
TRBV2,.,TRBJ2-7,CANKGQSYEQYF
TRBV18,.,TRBJ2-1,CASSPYRAQLAGGPQFF
TRBV5-6,once,TRBJ2-6,CASSLVGAGANVLTF
TRBV10-1,.,TRBJ2-7,CASIAKGETGGVAGASYEQYF
TRBV5-1,.,TRBJ2-5,CASSWTGQETQYF
TRBV19,.,TRBJ1-6,CASSIRDRELNSPLHF
TRBV7-2,.,TRBJ2-7,CASSPRGVNEQYF
TRBV19,.,TRBJ2-4,CASSILWGGAKNIQYF
TRBV6-6,.,TRBJ1-1,CASSTSTGGNTEAFF
TRBV9,.,TRBJ2-7,CASSLGQGAPYEQYF
TRBV6-1,few,TRBJ1-5,CASSEVGGDWGNQPQHF
TRBV28,.,TRBJ1-6,CASSPADRRNSPLHF